The 18 T cell receptor beta chains below all came from one sample that was sequenced in a study of long-term antiretroviral therapy in people with HIV. Researchers ran immunoSEQ v3.0 at survey level. The protocol was immunoSEQ multiplex PCR, while the TCRdb copy is restricted to in-frame clones and leaves out a portion. The data hold some 27,000 clones, with roughly 80% observed a single time. The sample in question was unsorted PBMCs, obtained 2.1 years after starting antiretroviral therapy. These receptors were obtained from a man aged 25 to 40 with HIV.

This clone was found once. The chain couples TRBV28 to TRBJ2-4; 8 nucleotides line up with TRBD1. Germline-derived CDR1 and CDR2 are MDHEN and SYDVKM. The CDR3 sequence is 15 residues long. J gave up 15 bases and V 2 bases, and 15 bases lay outside the gene matches. CDR3 nucleotide sequence: TGTGCCAGCAGTTTAGCCCACTGGACAGGGAATTCAACGTACTTC. It yields the protein CASSLAHWTGNSTYF.

The chain uses TRBV7-2 and TRBJ1-6; 8 bases match TRBD1. CDR3 length: 16 residues. Germline V CDR1 and CDR2: SGHTA, FQGNSA. V trimming: 5 bases; J trimming: 9 bases; junction bases outside the gene matches: 12. The CDR3 protein is CASSQRVGQGRSPLHF. DNA of the CDR3: TGTGCCAGCAGCCAACGCGTAGGACAGGGACGTTCACCCCTCCACTTT.

This sequence joins TRBV5-1 and TRBJ1-1; 7 bases align to TRBD1. Germline V lookup: CDR1 SGHRS, CDR2 YFSETQ. This CDR3 has 16 amino acids. The V gene end was trimmed by 5 bases and the J gene end by 2 bases; junction bases not matched to a gene: 12. CDR3 sequence: CASRSHGTVKNTEAFF. The CDR3, as DNA: TGCGCCAGCAGGAGCCACGGGACAGTTAAAAACACTGAAGCTTTCTTT.

This clone has a handful of counts. The genes are TRBV4-1 and TRBJ1-1; a possible D gene is TRBD1 (5 bases). CDR1 is MGHRA, CDR2 YSYEKL, per germline. The CDR3 runs to 13 residues. V lost 3 bases and J 3 bases, leaving 8 bases between the germline ends. The DNA for the CDR3 is TGCGCCAGCAGCCAGACAGTTTACACTGAAGCTTTCTTT. It is translated as CASSQTVYTEAFF.

This chain connects TRBV5-1 to TRBJ2-7; D remains ambiguous. V was trimmed by 0 bases and J by 2 bases, leaving 3 bases between them. Looked up from germline, CDR1 is SGHRS and CDR2 is YFSETQ. The CDR3 sequence is 12 residues long. CDR3 sequence (DNA): TGCGCCAGCAGCTTGGACACCTACGAGCAGTACTTC. Translated: CASSLDTYEQYF.

The chain has TRBV7-2 and TRBJ2-7, with D possibly matching TRBD2 (5 bases). The ends were cut back, 5 bases at V and 3 bases at J, with 11 bases in the middle. Germline values: CDR1 SGHTA, CDR2 FQGNSA. This CDR3 is built from 13 residues. CDR3 coding DNA: TGTGCCAGCAGCCGACGCGCGGGCTACGAGCAGTACTTC. Residues: CASSRRAGYEQYF.

This clone was seen only a few times. The chain carries TRBV7-9 and TRBJ2-2; D ambiguous. This CDR3 region has 14 residues. Trimming stripped 2 bases from V and 1 base from J, with 5 bases between. Germline assignment: CDR1 SEHNR and CDR2 FQNEAQ (reference sequence). Written as DNA, the CDR3 is TGTGCCAGCAGCTTAAAACGGAACACCGGGGAGCTGTTTTTT. Translation: CASSLKRNTGELFF.

The chain has TRBV11-2 and TRBJ1-4; 10 positions match TRBD1. Trimming removed 5 bases from V and 8 bases from J; junction bases left unmatched: 20. CDR3 length: 19 residues. The germline V gene has CDR1 SGHAT and CDR2 FQNNGV. CDR3 coding DNA: TGTGCCAGCAGCCCTAGCCAGGGTGACAGGGGGCTAATAGGGGAAAAACTGTTTTTT. Translating it yields CASSPSQGDRGLIGEKLFF.

This clone turned up a few times. The J gene is TRBJ2-7, the V gene TRBV14; 12 bases line up with TRBD2. With V trimmed by 4 bases and J by 3 bases, 10 bases remained unmatched. The length of the CDR3 is 17 residues. Germline lookup yields CDR1 SGHDN and CDR2 FVKESK. This chain's CDR3 is CASSRQPWTSGDYEQYF. The CDR3 DNA sequence: TGTGCCAGCAGCCGACAACCTTGGACTAGCGGGGACTACGAGCAGTACTTC.

This clone was recorded once. This sequence joins TRBV19 and TRBJ1-1, with D unresolved. The CDR3 covers 11 residues. V lost 1 base, J lost 11 bases, and 8 bases lay in between. Looked up from germline, CDR1 is LNHDA and CDR2 is SQIVND (reference sequence). Here the CDR3 reads CASSIAVFAFF. In DNA form, the CDR3 reads TGTGCCAGTAGTATAGCGGTATTTGCTTTCTTT.

V is TRBV5-4 and J is TRBJ1-1; 9 bases are a match to TRBD1. This CDR3 is built from 13 residues. The trim removed 4 bases at V and 11 bases at J, leaving 9 bases unmatched. Germline CDR1 reads SGHNT; CDR2 reads YYREEE (reference sequence). CDR3 protein: CASSERDREKAFF. In DNA form, the CDR3 reads TGTGCCAGCAGCGAACGGGACAGGGAGAAGGCTTTCTTT.

This clone was detected only once. The chain carries TRBV19 and TRBJ1-3; D may be TRBD1 (5 bases). Germline values: CDR1 LNHDA, CDR2 SQIVND (reference sequence). This CDR3 is 12 amino acids long. Trimming removed 4 bases from V and 7 bases from J, with 8 bases in between. CDR3 nucleotide sequence: TGTGCCAGTAGTACTCGACAGAACACCATATATTTT. Encoded protein: CASSTRQNTIYF.

The chain is built from TRBV28 and TRBJ2-5; D could derive from TRBD1 or TRBD2 (5 bases each). The V gene lost 1 base and the J gene lost 6 bases, with 15 bases spanning the gap. The CDR3 is 15 residues long. The germline V gene has CDR1 MDHEN and CDR2 SYDVKM. The CDR3 loop is CASSLLEGSSQTQYF. The CDR3 DNA is TGTGCCAGCAGTTTATTAGAGGGGTCCAGCCAGACCCAGTACTTC.

The chain carries TRBV9 and TRBJ2-2, with a weak D call TRBD1 (5 bases). The V and J ends lost 0 bases and 6 bases respectively, with 15 bases between them. The CDR3 sequence is 16 residues long. Germline V gene lookup returns CDR1 SGDLS and CDR2 YYNGEE. The chain's CDR3 is CASSVGPSSRAGELFF. DNA of the CDR3: TGTGCCAGCAGCGTAGGCCCCTCATCCAGGGCCGGGGAGCTGTTTTTT.

This clone was found a few times. J is TRBJ2-7 and V is TRBV6-6; D is ambiguous. Germline V CDR1 and CDR2: MNHNY, SVGAGI (reference sequence). The V end was cut by 4 bases, the J end by 2 bases, with 3 bases between. This CDR3 is 11 amino acids long. The CDR3 spells CASSWAYEQYF. In nucleotides, the CDR3 is TGTGCCAGCAGTTGGGCCTACGAGCAGTACTTC.

The chain joins TRBV2 to TRBJ2-2, with D unclear. Trimming stripped 8 bases from V and 1 base from J, with 11 bases between. CDR3 length: 14 amino acids. From germline, CDR1 is SNHLY and CDR2 FYNNEI. The CDR3 DNA sequence: TGTGCCAGCCGATTAGATTTGAACACCGGGGAGCTGTTTTTT. Translated: CASRLDLNTGELFF.

The rearrangement links TRBV28 to TRBJ2-3; D is possibly TRBD2 (7 bases). Per the germline V gene, CDR1 is MDHEN and CDR2 is SYDVKM. The CDR3 is 14 residues long. V was pared by 3 bases and J by 6 bases, with 13 bases between. The CDR3 DNA follows: TGTGCCAGCAGTTTGGGGGGGGGCAGGGATACGCAGTATTTT. This codes for CASSLGGGRDTQYF.

The chain recombines TRBV19 with TRBJ1-5, with TRBD1 matching over 8 bases. Per germline, CDR1 LNHDA and CDR2 SQIVND (reference sequence). The ends lost 6 bases at V and 6 bases at J; junction bases unmatched: 10. The CDR3 length is 15 residues. This CDR3 is CASRSMTGEPQPQHF. The DNA of the CDR3 is TGTGCCAGTAGGAGTATGACAGGGGAGCCTCAGCCCCAGCATTTT.